This entry features one T cell receptor beta chain sequence. Its target is unknown. TCRdb reprocessed the 5' RACE reads via MiXCR and lists one record per CDR3 protein. The sample has around 490,000 distinct CDR3 sequences; around an eighth are singletons. The source of the sample is a study of identical twins. Findings and limits, study-wide: One should note that invariant MAIT and iNKT cells could partly confound zero-insertion analyses.

The CDR3 consists of 15 residues. From germline, CDR1 is MNHEY and CDR2 SVGEGT. Deletions cut 2 bases from V and 3 bases from J, with 11 bases between. Separately, the same data were catalogued under a study of yellow fever vaccine responses in identical twins.

Source material: CD4+ T cells sorted from blood. This receptor was identified in a woman younger than 35 in good health. The rearrangement joins TRBV6-2 or TRBV6-3 to TRBJ1-5; unclear D gene. In DNA, the CDR3 is TGTGCCAGCAGTTACGTCCCGGGTATCAATCAGCCCCAGCATTTT. Translating gives CASSYVPGINQPQHF.